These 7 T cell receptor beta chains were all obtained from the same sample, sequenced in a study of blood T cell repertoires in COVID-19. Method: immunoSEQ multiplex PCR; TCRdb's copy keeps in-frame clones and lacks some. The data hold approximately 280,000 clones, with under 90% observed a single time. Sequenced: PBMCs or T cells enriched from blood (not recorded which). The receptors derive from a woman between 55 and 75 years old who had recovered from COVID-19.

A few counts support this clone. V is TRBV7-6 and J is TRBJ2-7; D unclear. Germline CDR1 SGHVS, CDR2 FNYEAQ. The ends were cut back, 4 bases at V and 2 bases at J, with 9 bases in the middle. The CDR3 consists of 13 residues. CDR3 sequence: CASSSRRTYEQYF. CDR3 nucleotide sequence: TGTGCCAGCAGCTCCCGGCGGACCTACGAGCAGTACTTC.

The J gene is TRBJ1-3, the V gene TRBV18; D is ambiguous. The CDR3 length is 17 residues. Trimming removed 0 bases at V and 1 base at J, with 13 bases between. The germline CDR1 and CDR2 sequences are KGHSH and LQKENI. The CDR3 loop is CASSPPSRLISGNTIYF. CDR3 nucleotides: TGTGCCAGCTCACCACCGAGTCGTCTGATTTCTGGAAACACCATATATTTT.

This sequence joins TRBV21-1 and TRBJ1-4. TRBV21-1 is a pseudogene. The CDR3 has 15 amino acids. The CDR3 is CASSRSARKSEKLFF. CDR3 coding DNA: TGTGCCAGCAGCCGTTCGGCGAGGAAAAGTGAAAAACTGTTTTTT.

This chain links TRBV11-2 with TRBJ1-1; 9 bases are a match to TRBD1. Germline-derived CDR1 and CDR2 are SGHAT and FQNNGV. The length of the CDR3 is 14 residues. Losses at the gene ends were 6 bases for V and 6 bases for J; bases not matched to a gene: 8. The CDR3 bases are TGTGCCAGCAGTCCAATGACAGGGGGGCCTGAAGCTTTCTTT. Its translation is CASSPMTGGPEAFF.

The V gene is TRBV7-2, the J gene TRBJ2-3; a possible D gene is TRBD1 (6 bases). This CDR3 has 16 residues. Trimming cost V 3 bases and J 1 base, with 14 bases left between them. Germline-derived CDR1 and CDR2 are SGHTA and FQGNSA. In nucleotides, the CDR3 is TGTGCCAGCAGCTTTCCGGACAGCTTGGGCACAGATACGCAGTATTTT. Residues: CASSFPDSLGTDTQYF.

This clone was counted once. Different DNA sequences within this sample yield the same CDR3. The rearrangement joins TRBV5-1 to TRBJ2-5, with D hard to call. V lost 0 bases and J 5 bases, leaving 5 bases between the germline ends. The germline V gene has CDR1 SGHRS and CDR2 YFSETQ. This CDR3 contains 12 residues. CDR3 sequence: CASSLEAETQYF. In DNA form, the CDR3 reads TGCGCCAGCAGCTTGGAAGCGGAGACCCAGTACTTC.

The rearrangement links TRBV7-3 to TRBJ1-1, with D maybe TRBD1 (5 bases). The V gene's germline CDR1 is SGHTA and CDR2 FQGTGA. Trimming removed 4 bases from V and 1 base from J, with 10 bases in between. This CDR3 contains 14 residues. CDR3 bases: TGTGCCAGCAGCTCCCTGACAGAGAACACTGAAGCTTTCTTT. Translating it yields CASSSLTENTEAFF.